These 26 T cell receptor beta chains came from one sample sequenced in a study of CD4 T cells in relation to SARS-CoV-2 and coronaviruses. Sequencing was performed with immunoSEQ multiplex PCR; in TCRdb, only in-frame clones are kept and a portion is missing. Among approximately 37,000 clones listed, 70% to 90% were seen once. The sample was memory CD4+ T cells from PBMCs. The receptors derive from an adult with COVID-19.

A few counts support this clone. The chain has TRBV18 and TRBJ2-5; D gene unclear. CDR3 size: 13 residues. Trimming shortened V by 3 bases and J by 5 bases, and 10 bases separated the two germline ends. Looked up from germline, CDR1 is KGHSH and CDR2 is LQKENI. Here the CDR3 reads CASSPIGRETQYF. CDR3 bases: TGTGCCAGCTCACCCATAGGCCGGGAGACCCAGTACTTC.

V usage is TRBV29-1 and J usage is TRBJ2-1, with 16 bases that match TRBD2. V dropped 7 bases and J dropped 1; count of bases not matched to a gene: 10. This CDR3 is 18 amino acids long. From germline, CDR1 is SQVTM and CDR2 ANQGSEA. CDR3 DNA sequence: TGCAGCGACAAGCCGGGACTAGCGGGAGGGGAATCCTACAATGAGCAGTTCTTC. Encoded protein: CSDKPGLAGGESYNEQFF.

The chain employs TRBV7-3 and TRBJ2-1, with 7 bases identical to TRBD2. CDR1 SGHTA and CDR2 FQGTGA come from the germline V gene. V gave up 5 bases and J gave up 9 bases; unmatched junction bases: 13. The CDR3 totals 15 residues. As DNA, the CDR3 is TGTGCCAGCAGCCCACGGGGCCTATGGGGGGGTGAGCAGTTCTTC. Protein: CASSPRGLWGGEQFF.

This clone was counted once. V gene TRBV6-5 combines with J gene TRBJ2-7; D unclear. CDR3 length equals 14 residues. Germline assignment: CDR1 MNHEY and CDR2 SVGAGI. Between the trimmed V and J ends, which lost 0 bases and 0 bases, there was a span of 6 bases. CDR3 loop: CASSYSRASYEQYF. For the CDR3, the DNA is TGTGCCAGCAGTTACTCTAGGGCCTCCTACGAGCAGTACTTC.

The chain combines TRBV11-2 with TRBJ2-3; D remains unclear. This CDR3 has 14 amino acids. The V gene's germline CDR1 is SGHAT and CDR2 FQNNGV. V lost 5 bases and J lost 3, with 12 bases in between. CDR3: CASSPGRSTDTQYF. The CDR3 DNA follows: TGTGCCAGCAGCCCAGGACGTTCTACAGATACGCAGTATTTT.

CDR3 loop: CASSYSKGSYEQYF. The CDR3 DNA follows: TGTGCCAGCAGTTACTCGAAAGGGTCATACGAGCAGTACTTC. This sequence joins TRBV6-5 and TRBJ2-7; D is unclear. The CDR3 runs to 14 residues. Germline CDR1 is MNHEY and CDR2 is SVGAGI. Deletions cut 0 bases from V and 4 bases from J, with 10 bases between.

The rearrangement links TRBV14 to TRBJ2-1; 12 bases line up with TRBD2. The V and J ends lost 3 bases and 9 bases, in that order; junction bases with no gene match: 9. CDR1 SGHDN and CDR2 FVKESK come from the germline V gene. The CDR3 sequence is 16 residues long. The CDR3 DNA follows: TGTGCCAGCAGCCAGGAGCCGGGACTAGCGGGTATTGAGCAGTTCTTC. It codes for CASSQEPGLAGIEQFF.

This clone was detected only once. V gene TRBV2 combines with J gene TRBJ2-7; 10 bases agree with TRBD1. Germline V lookup: CDR1 SNHLY, CDR2 FYNNEI. V was clipped by 6 bases and J by 4 bases; unmatched bases: 6. The CDR3 loop spans 14 amino acids. DNA for the CDR3: TGTGCCAGCAGGTACCCGGGACAGGGGTACGAGCAGTACTTC. This gives the protein CASRYPGQGYEQYF.

CDR3 in DNA: TGCAGTGCTAGTGGTCCGGGAGATGAAAAACTGTTTTTT. It is translated as CSASGPGDEKLFF. This chain links TRBV20-1 with TRBJ1-4; D not certain. The CDR3 is made up of 13 amino acids. The germline V and J ends were trimmed by 3 bases and 6 bases, with 11 bases remaining between them. CDR1 DFQATT and CDR2 SNEGSKA come from the germline V gene (reference sequence).

The chain has TRBV5-4 and TRBJ2-2; 10 bases line up with TRBD1. V gave up 4 bases and J gave up 2 bases; unmatched junction bases: 8. From germline, CDR1 is SGHNT and CDR2 YYREEE (reference sequence). CDR3 size: 17 residues. CDR3 in DNA: TGTGCCAGCAGCGCGGGACAGGGGCCACAAAACACCGGGGAGCTGTTTTTT. Its protein product is CASSAGQGPQNTGELFF.

The chain uses TRBV19 and TRBJ2-5; TRBD2 might be the D (7 bases). V lost 6 bases to trimming and J lost 4 bases, with 15 bases between them. CDR1 is LNHDA, CDR2 SQIVND, per germline (reference sequence). The CDR3 loop spans 14 amino acids. CDR3 amino acids: CASRNSGGRETQYF. The DNA of the CDR3 is TGTGCCAGTAGGAACTCCGGGGGGCGAGAGACCCAGTACTTC.

The chain uses TRBV6-2 or TRBV6-3 and TRBJ1-6; D unresolved. This CDR3 spans 14 amino acids. V shed 2 bases and J shed 7 bases, with 9 bases lying between them. In germline, CDR1 is MNHEY, CDR2 SVGEGT. Written as DNA, the CDR3 is TGTGCCAGCAGTTACGTGGGGAAGAATTCACCCCTCCACTTT. It translates to CASSYVGKNSPLHF.

The chain recombines TRBV5-1 with TRBJ1-1; TRBD1 matches 7 bases. This CDR3 spans 15 amino acids. In germline, CDR1 is SGHRS, CDR2 YFSETQ. V gave up 3 bases and J gave up 1 base; unmatched junction bases: 6. The CDR3 sequence: CASSSRGTENTEAFF. Here the CDR3 DNA reads TGCGCCAGCAGCTCCCGGGGGACAGAGAACACTGAAGCTTTCTTT. The complete variable domain, with remaining parts taken from reference TRBV5-1 and TRBJ1-1, reads KAGVTQTPRYLIKTRGQQVTLSCSPISGHRSVSWYQQTPGQGLQFLFEYFSETQRNKGNFPGRFSGRQFSNSRSEMNVSTLELGDSALYLCASSSRGTENTEAFFGQGTRLTVV.

This sequence joins TRBV21-1 and TRBJ2-7; the listed D gene, TRBD2, was not tested against the DNA. TRBV21-1 is recorded as a pseudogene. The CDR3 has 12 residues. The CDR3 DNA reads TGTGCCAGCCCCCTCCACTTCTACGAGCAGTACTTC. It is translated as CASPLHFYEQYF.

V and J are TRBV2 and TRBJ2-2; D call uncertain. The CDR3 totals 13 residues. Trimming pared 4 bases from V and 7 bases from J, leaving 10 bases between. CDR1 is SNHLY and CDR2 is FYNNEI in the germline V gene. The CDR3 sequence: CASSGSVGGELFF. The CDR3 DNA follows: TGTGCCAGCAGTGGCAGCGTCGGCGGGGAGCTGTTTTTT. Drawing the rest from reference TRBV2 and TRBJ2-2, the complete variable domain is EPEVTQTPSHQVTQMGQEVILRCVPISNHLYFYWYRQILGQKVEFLVSFYNNEISEKSEIFDDQFSVERPDGSNFTLKIRSTKLEDSAMYFCASSGSVGGELFFGEGSRLTVL.

The chain is built from TRBV7-9 and TRBJ2-1; TRBD2 matches 11 bases. Trimming removed 2 bases from V and 5 bases from J; junction bases left unmatched: 14. Germline lookup yields CDR1 SEHNR and CDR2 FQNEAQ (reference sequence). This CDR3 has 19 residues. This CDR3 is CASSLPPSGRLRADNEQFF. CDR3 DNA: TGTGCCAGCAGCTTACCTCCTAGCGGGAGGCTTCGGGCAGACAATGAGCAGTTCTTC.

This sequence joins TRBV11-3 and TRBJ2-7, with D perhaps matching TRBD2 (6 bases). The V gene lost 4 bases and the J gene lost 1 base, with 26 bases spanning the gap. The CDR3 is 19 amino acids. From germline, CDR1 is SGHNT and CDR2 YENEEA. CDR3 residues: CASSWGWGLNPGSSYEQYF. CDR3 nucleotides: TGTGCCAGCAGCTGGGGCTGGGGACTCAACCCGGGGAGTTCCTACGAGCAGTACTTC.

The chain uses TRBV3-1 (or the pseudogene TRBV3-2) and TRBJ2-2, with D possibly being TRBD1 (6 bases). V was cut by 3 bases and J by 1 base, with 6 bases left in between. This CDR3 spans 14 amino acids. CDR1 and CDR2 (germline): LGHDT, YNNKEL (reference sequence). In nucleotides, the CDR3 is TGTGCCAGCAGCCAGGGACAGAACACCGGGGAGCTGTTTTTT. This gives the protein CASSQGQNTGELFF.

The chain combines TRBV6-6 with TRBJ1-1, with D hard to call. Germline V CDR1 and CDR2: MNHNY, SVGAGI (reference sequence). Trimming removed 2 bases from V and 4 bases from J, with 11 bases in between. The CDR3 loop spans 14 amino acids. CDR3 nucleotides: TGTGCCAGCAGTTACAGGCGCCTGGCCACTGAAGCTTTCTTT. This gives the protein CASSYRRLATEAFF.

In DNA, the CDR3 is TGTGCCAGCAGCTTAGGACAGCCGGATTCACCCCTCCACTTT. Translating it yields CASSLGQPDSPLHF. The V and J genes are TRBV11-3 and TRBJ1-6; D is perhaps TRBD1 (5 bases). Looked up from germline, CDR1 is SGHNT and CDR2 is YENEEA. V was cut by 1 base and J by 8 bases, with 9 bases left in between. CDR3 length: 14 residues. The whole variable domain, filled in from reference TRBV11-3 and TRBJ1-6, reads EAGVVQSPRYKIIEKKQPVAFWCNPISGHNTLYWYLQNLGQGPELLIRYENEEAVDDSQLPKDRFSAERLKGVDSTLKIQPAELGDSAVYLCASSLGQPDSPLHFGNGTRLTVT.

The chain has TRBV6-2 or TRBV6-3 and TRBJ2-7; 10 nucleotides line up with TRBD1. The CDR3 sequence is 18 residues long. The V gene's germline CDR1 is MNHEY and CDR2 SVGEGT. V gave up 0 bases and J gave up 4 bases; unmatched junction bases: 12. The CDR3 reads CASSYSRRQGAFRYEQYF. CDR3 in DNA: TGTGCCAGCAGTTACTCACGCCGACAGGGGGCTTTTCGGTACGAGCAGTACTTC.

The sample holds one count of this clone. This chain uses TRBV28 with TRBJ1-4; TRBD1 matches 7 bases. With 5 bases clipped from V and 3 bases from J, the junction kept 6 bases outside the gene matches. The length of the CDR3 is 15 residues. The V gene's germline CDR1 is MDHEN and CDR2 SYDVKM. CDR3 sequence (DNA): TGTGCCAGCAGTGCCTTGACAGGGTCTAATGAAAAACTGTTTTTT. Amino acid sequence: CASSALTGSNEKLFF. Full variable domain (remainder filled in from reference TRBV28 and TRBJ1-4): DVKVTQSSRYLVKRTGEKVFLECVQDMDHENMFWYRQDPGLGLRLIYFSYDVKMKEKGDIPEGYSVSREKKERFSLILESASTNQTSMYLCASSALTGSNEKLFFGSGTQLSVL.

This chain connects TRBV4-1 to TRBJ2-2, with a possible D match to TRBD2 (6 bases). CDR3 length: 17 amino acids. The germline CDR1 and CDR2 sequences are MGHRA and YSYEKL. The V gene lost 0 bases and the J gene lost 3 bases, with 14 bases spanning the gap. CDR3 loop: CASSQDGLPTDTGELFF. CDR3 coding DNA: TGCGCCAGCAGCCAAGACGGACTACCGACCGACACCGGGGAGCTGTTTTTT.

The chain recombines TRBV3-1 (or the pseudogene TRBV3-2) with TRBJ2-1; D gene unclear. The CDR3 has 15 amino acids. V lost 2 bases, J lost 0 bases, and 8 bases lay in between. Per germline, CDR1 LGHDT and CDR2 YNNKEL (reference sequence). CDR3 sequence reads: CASSQSLVSYNEQFF. The CDR3 DNA is TGTGCCAGCAGCCAATCTCTGGTCTCCTACAATGAGCAGTTCTTC.

This clone was found a few times. The V gene is TRBV20-1, the J gene TRBJ2-7, with 9 bases identical to TRBD1. V dropped 3 bases and J dropped 2; count of bases not matched to a gene: 8. The CDR3 has 15 residues. CDR1 and CDR2 (germline): DFQATT, SNEGSKA (reference sequence). The CDR3 protein is CSASSLDRGAYEQYF. For the CDR3, the DNA is TGCAGTGCTAGTTCTTTGGACAGGGGAGCCTACGAGCAGTACTTC.

This clone has a handful of counts. The J gene is TRBJ2-2, the V gene TRBV24-1; D is ambiguous. Germline CDR1 is KGHDR and CDR2 is SFDVKD. V shed 4 bases and J shed 5 bases, with 10 bases lying between them. This CDR3 is 14 amino acids long. CDR3 sequence reads: CATSEIIGTGELFF. The CDR3 region has the DNA TGTGCCACCAGTGAGATAATTGGAACCGGGGAGCTGTTTTTT.